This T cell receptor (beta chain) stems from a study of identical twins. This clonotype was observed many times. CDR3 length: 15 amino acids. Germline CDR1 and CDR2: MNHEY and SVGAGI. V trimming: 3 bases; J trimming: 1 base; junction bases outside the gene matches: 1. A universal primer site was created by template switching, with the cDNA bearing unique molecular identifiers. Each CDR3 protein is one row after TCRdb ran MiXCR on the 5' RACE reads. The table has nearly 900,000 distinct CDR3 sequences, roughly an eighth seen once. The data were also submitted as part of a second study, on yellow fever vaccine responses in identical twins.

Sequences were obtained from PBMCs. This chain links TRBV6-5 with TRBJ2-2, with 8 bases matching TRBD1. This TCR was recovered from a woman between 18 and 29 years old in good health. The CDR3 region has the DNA TGTGCCAGCAGTTATGGACAGGGGAACACCGGGGAGCTGTTTTTT. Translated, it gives CASSYGQGNTGELFF.